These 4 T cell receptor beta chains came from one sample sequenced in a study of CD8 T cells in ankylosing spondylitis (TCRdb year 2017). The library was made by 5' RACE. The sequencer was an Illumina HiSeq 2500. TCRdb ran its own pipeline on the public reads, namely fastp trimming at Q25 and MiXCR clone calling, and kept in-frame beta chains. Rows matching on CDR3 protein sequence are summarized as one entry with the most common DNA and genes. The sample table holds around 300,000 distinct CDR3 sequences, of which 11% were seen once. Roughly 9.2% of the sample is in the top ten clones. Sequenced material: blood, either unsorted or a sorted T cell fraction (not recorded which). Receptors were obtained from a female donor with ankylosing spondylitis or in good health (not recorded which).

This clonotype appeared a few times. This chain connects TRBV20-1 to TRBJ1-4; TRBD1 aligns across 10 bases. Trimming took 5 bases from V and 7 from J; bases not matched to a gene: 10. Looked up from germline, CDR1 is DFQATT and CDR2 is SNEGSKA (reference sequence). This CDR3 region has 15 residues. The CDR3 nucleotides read TGCAGTGCTCCCCATCCGGGACAGGGGTCTGAAAAACTGTTTTTT. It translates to CSAPHPGQGSEKLFF.

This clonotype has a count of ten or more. The CDR3: CSARDGLKPYEQYF. CDR3 coding DNA: TGCAGTGCTAGAGATGGACTGAAACCCTACGAGCAGTACTTC. The gene calls are TRBV20-1 and TRBJ2-7, with TRBD2 as a possible D gene (5 bases). From germline, CDR1 is DFQATT and CDR2 SNEGSKA (reference sequence). V was shortened by 0 bases and J by 2 bases, with 11 bases between the two germline ends. The CDR3 loop spans 14 amino acids.

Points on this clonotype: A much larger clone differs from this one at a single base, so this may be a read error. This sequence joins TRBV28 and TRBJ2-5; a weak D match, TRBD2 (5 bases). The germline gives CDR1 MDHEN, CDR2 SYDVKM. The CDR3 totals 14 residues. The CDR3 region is CASGGTLIQETQNF. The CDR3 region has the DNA TGTGCCAGCGGAGGAACTCTAATCCAAGAGACCCAGAACTTC.

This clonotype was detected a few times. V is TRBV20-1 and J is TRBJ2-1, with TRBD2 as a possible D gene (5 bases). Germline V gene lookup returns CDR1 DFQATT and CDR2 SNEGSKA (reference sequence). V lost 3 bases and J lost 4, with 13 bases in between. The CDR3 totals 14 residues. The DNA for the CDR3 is TGCAGTGCTAGCCTTGGAGCGGAATACAATGAGCAGTTCTTC. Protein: CSASLGAEYNEQFF.